This T cell receptor beta chain came from a study of OX40 agonist ivuxolimab in advanced cancers. Study results and limitations: Low normalized T-cell clonal expansion was also seen in some nonresponders.

In the case of this clone: The antigen remains unidentified.

Assay used: immunoSEQ multiplex PCR; TCRdb lists only in-frame clones, some missing. Of about 96,000 clones listed, about 90% are singletons. The sample in question was CD4+ or CD8+ T cells sorted from blood, obtained in a trial of the OX40 agonist ivuxolimab. The receptor was isolated from an adult with an advanced solid tumor such as melanoma, head and neck, liver or kidney cancer.

This CDR3 reads CASSSRTGGSETQYF. CDR3 DNA: TGTGCCAGCAGTTCCCGGACAGGGGGCAGTGAGACCCAGTACTTC. The chain joins TRBV6-5 to TRBJ2-5, with 11 nucleotides matching TRBD1. CDR3 length: 15 residues. Losses at the gene ends were 4 bases for V and 5 bases for J; bases not matched to a gene: 6. Looked up from germline, CDR1 is MNHEY and CDR2 is SVGAGI.